Described below is a single T cell receptor (beta chain) sequence and its context. This record belongs to a study of blood T cell repertoires in COVID-19. Study in general: There were acute and convalescent COVID-19 samples, and they came from the United States, Italy and Spain. PBMCs, B-cell-depleted T cells, or T cells were the source of the cDNA or gDNA that made up the material.

The germline CDR1 and CDR2 sequences are MNHEY and SVGAGI. The CDR3 runs 14 residues. Trimming took 6 bases from V and 6 from J; bases not matched to a gene: 10. Original processing notes: Scientists estimated how many nucleated cells there were by amplifying reference gene primers. Only in-frame clones appear in the TCRdb table, and some are missing; sequencing was by immunoSEQ multiplex PCR. Clone size and the V and J calls come from that table; the DNA yielded D and trimming. The sample contains 85,000 to 130,000 clones, about 79% of which appear only once. The rearrangement links TRBV6-5 to TRBJ1-2; 7 bases are a match to TRBD1. This clonotype originated in a woman of 80 years or more with active or convalescent COVID-19. Input material: peripheral blood. Here the CDR3 reads CASSRLTGFHGYTF. CDR3 nucleotide sequence: TGTGCCAGCAGCCGCTTGACAGGGTTCCATGGCTACACCTTC.